This note documents a single TCR beta chain sequence. A Seattle source enrolled patients during active infection and followed them longitudinally. As processed by the authors: Reference gene primers were amplified, and this amplification served to estimate nucleated cell counts. Repertoires were generated with immunoSEQ multiplex PCR, while TCRdb's copy carries only in-frame clones and drops some. The DNA was the basis for D and trimming; V, J and clone size are from that table. The sample lists about 310,000 clones; around 89% were seen once. Germline assignment: CDR1 MNHNS and CDR2 SASEGT. The CDR3 length is 14 residues. Trimming stripped 1 base from V and 5 bases from J, with 9 bases between. This sample is part of a study of blood T cell repertoires in COVID-19. Study details: Sites in the United States, Italy and Spain provided acute and convalescent COVID-19 samples.

The chain links TRBV6-1 to TRBJ2-1; D is unresolved. This receptor was obtained from a woman between 40 and 55 years old with COVID-19, enrolled during active disease. Sequencing was carried out using peripheral blood. The CDR3 DNA is TGTGCCAGCAGTGAAGAGGTGCTAGACAATGAGCAGTTCTTC. It translates to CASSEEVLDNEQFF.